The 3 T cell receptor beta chains below were found in one sample sequenced in a study of monozygotic twins with inflammatory bowel disease. After re-calling the 5' RACE reads, TCRdb lists one entry per CDR3 protein, DNA absent. This table holds about 380,000 distinct CDR3 sequences. The sequenced sample consisted of blood. The origin of the receptors is a human donor with ulcerative colitis or Crohn's disease, or a healthy co-twin of an affected twin (not recorded which).

The chain recombines TRBV28 with TRBJ2-1; TCRdb lists TRBD2, though no DNA is available to test this call. CDR1 is MDHEN, CDR2 SYDVKM, per germline. CDR3 length: 14 residues. The CDR3: CASTSGEYYNEQFF.

The V gene is TRBV12-3 or TRBV12-4, the J gene TRBJ2-7; the TRBD1 assignment by TCRdb is unverifiable without DNA. CDR3 length: 11 residues. CDR3 loop: CASRYRYEQYF.

The rearrangement links TRBV7-8 to TRBJ2-7; TCRdb outputs TRBD1, but without DNA this stays unchecked. Germline assignment: CDR1 SGHVS and CDR2 FQNEAQ. CDR3 length: 18 residues. The CDR3 is CASSFNLPGTATTYEQYF.